This is a list of T cell receptor beta chains from one sample in a study of cytomegalovirus exposure and HLA in healthy donors. Assay used: immunoSEQ multiplex PCR; TCRdb lists only in-frame clones, some missing. The data hold more than 85,000 clones, with more than 60% observed a single time. What was sequenced was PBMCs. The receptors shown here come from a woman aged 18-29 years in good health and CMV-seropositive. The conserved cysteine and the conserved F or W are not part of the CDR3 here. The order of the fields is J gene, V gene, D gene, CDR3 protein. The D gene is left open where the match is weak.

TRBJ2-2 | TRBV7-9 | TRBD2 | ASSLAWGREDAGELF
TRBJ1-2 | TRBV28 | TRBD1 | ASTGKQGALGYGYT
TRBJ1-1 | TRBV27 | NA | ASSLSSLRRLNTEAF
TRBJ1-4 | TRBV7-2 | NA | ASSRGAEYEKLF
TRBJ1-5 | TRBV4-1 | NA | ASSQVGDQPQH
TRBJ2-7 | TRBV9 | TRBD1 | ASSSGQGELYEQY
TRBJ2-7 | TRBV7-6 | TRBD2 | ASSLSGGQLNEQY
TRBJ2-2 | TRBV5-1 | TRBD1 | ASRSGTGNTGELF
TRBJ1-2 | TRBV4-1 | TRBD1 | ASSHGGQGGGYT
TRBJ1-4 | TRBV29-1 | NA | SVAPGAGRGEKLF
TRBJ2-7 | TRBV10-3 | TRBD1 | AIMGGTGDSYEQY
TRBJ2-3 | TRBV7-9 | TRBD1 | ASSTGQGQGTDTQY
TRBJ2-5 | TRBV19 | NA | ASRGGETQY
NA | TRBV4-3 | TRBD1 | ASSRTGQGDYEQY
TRBJ2-4 | TRBV11-2 | NA | ASSLPGYIQY
TRBJ2-1 | TRBV6-6 | NA | AIGAVNEQF
TRBJ2-7 | TRBV14 | TRBD2 | ASSQDPIGVAGESDEQY
TRBJ2-1 | TRBV4-2 | NA | ASSPSLLSSGNNEQF
TRBJ2-2 | TRBV6-4 | NA | ASSEAGTTNTGELF
TRBJ2-1 | TRBV6-5 | NA | ASSYVSGNYNEQF
TRBJ2-6 | TRBV21-1 | NA | ASSKAVSTSGREGANVLT
TRBJ1-1 | TRBV6-5 | NA | ASSYHIAVNTEAF
TRBJ2-1 | TRBV5-1 | TRBD2 | ASSLMAGAYYNEQF
TRBJ2-7 | TRBV10-3 | NA | AISEGRGYEQY
TRBJ1-2 | TRBV23-1 | NA | ASSVGREDGYT
TRBJ1-2 | TRBV5-6 | TRBD1 | ASSGDRGNYGYT
TRBJ2-3 | TRBV7-9 | TRBD2 | ASSQEGGRFTDTQY
TRBJ2-1 | TRBV7-9 | TRBD1 | ASSPGQGDYNEQF
TRBJ2-5 | TRBV19 | TRBD2 | ASSLLSRGGPQETQY
TRBJ2-3 | TRBV2 | TRBD2 | ASSVTSGSARDTQY
TRBJ2-6 | TRBV7-6 | NA | ASSLTISGANVLT
TRBJ2-1 | TRBV19 | TRBD2 | ASTLQAGGSYNEQF
TRBJ2-1 | TRBV5-1 | NA | ASSLAKGSNEQF
TRBJ2-5 | TRBV7-2 | TRBD2 | ASSLGVAGGQETQY
TRBJ2-1 | TRBV7-3 | TRBD2 | ASSLQGGRAPYNEQF
TRBJ1-2 | TRBV19 | NA | ASSTNRERDGYT
TRBJ1-2 | TRBV5-4 | NA | ATKTGTGGYT
TRBJ2-1 | TRBV5-4 | TRBD2 | ASSLTPSGQVNEQF
NA | TRBV13 | NA | ASSLGLSYEQY
TRBJ2-7 | TRBV7-9 | TRBD2 | ASSLVGTIGEQY
TRBJ2-7 | TRBV27 | TRBD2 | ASSQWTGGDGAPYEQY
TRBJ1-4 | TRBV13 | TRBD1 | ASSFDRGSEKLF
TRBJ1-3 | TRBV7-9 | NA | AKQSGSAGNTIY
TRBJ2-7 | TRBV27 | NA | ASSADNSYEQY
TRBJ2-1 | TRBV6-4 | NA | ASRGGEGPTEQF
TRBJ2-7 | TRBV5-1 | TRBD2 | ASSLVPSGSYEQY
TRBJ2-3 | TRBV19 | TRBD1 | ASSRIQGATDTQY
TRBJ1-5 | TRBV28 | TRBD1 | ASSGPQGYQPQH
TRBJ2-5 | TRBV5-5 | TRBD1 | ASSQGQGQETQY
TRBJ2-1 | TRBV7-6 | NA | ASSPKYEQF
TRBJ2-4 | TRBV4-3 | NA | ASSQDTSDRNIQY
TRBJ2-1 | TRBV19 | TRBD2 | ASSLTSGTGNEQF
TRBJ2-3 | TRBV11-3 | NA | ASSSGVGRAVDTQY